This TCR beta chain was documented in a study of blood T cell repertoires in COVID-19. On the study more broadly: Acute and convalescent COVID-19 samples came from the United States, Italy and Spain. Sources were T cells, B-cell-depleted T cells, or PBMCs; the material itself was cDNA or gDNA.

The CDR3 has 15 residues. V was pared by 4 bases and J by 0 bases, with 10 bases between. Germline values: CDR1 LNHDA, CDR2 SQIVND (reference sequence). Authors' analysis steps: Amplification from reference gene primers served as the basis for estimated nucleated cell counts. Sequencing used immunoSEQ multiplex PCR; TCRdb keeps in-frame clones, though not all of them. V, J and clone size are those of that table, while D and trimming were read from the DNA. The repertoire includes 200,000 to 300,000 clones, 75% to 85% of them detected once, and over 4.5% sits in the top ten. The sequencing input was peripheral blood. This clonotype was sampled from a human donor in a cohort sampled during active COVID-19. The chain employs TRBV19 and TRBJ2-1; D is possibly TRBD1 (6 bases). The CDR3 is CASSTRQASYNEQFF. The DNA of the CDR3 is TGTGCCAGTAGTACACGACAGGCCTCCTACAATGAGCAGTTCTTC.